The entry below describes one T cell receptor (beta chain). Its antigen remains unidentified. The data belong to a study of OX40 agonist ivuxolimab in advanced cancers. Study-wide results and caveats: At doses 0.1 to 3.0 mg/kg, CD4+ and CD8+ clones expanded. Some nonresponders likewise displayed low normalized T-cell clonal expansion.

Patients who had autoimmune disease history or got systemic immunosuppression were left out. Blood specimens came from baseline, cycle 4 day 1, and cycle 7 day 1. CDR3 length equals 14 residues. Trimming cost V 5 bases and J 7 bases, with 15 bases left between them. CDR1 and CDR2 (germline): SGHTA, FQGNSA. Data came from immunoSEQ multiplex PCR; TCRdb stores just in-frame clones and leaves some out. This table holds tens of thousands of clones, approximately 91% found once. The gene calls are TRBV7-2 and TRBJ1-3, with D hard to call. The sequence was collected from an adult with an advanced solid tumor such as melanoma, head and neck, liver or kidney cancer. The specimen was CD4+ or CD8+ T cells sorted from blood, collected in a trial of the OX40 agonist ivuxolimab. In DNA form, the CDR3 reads TGTGCCAGCAGCCCTGGGTCTTTCGCCAACACCATATATTTT. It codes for CASSPGSFANTIYF. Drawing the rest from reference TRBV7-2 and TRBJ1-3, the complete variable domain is GAGVSQSPSNKVTEKGKDVELRCDPISGHTALYWYRQSLGQGLEFLIYFQGNSAPDKSGLPSDRFSAERTGGSVSTLTIQRTQQEDSAVYLCASSPGSFANTIYFGEGSWLTVV.